What follows are 3 T cell receptor beta chains derived from one specimen sequenced in a study of blood T cell repertoires in COVID-19 (dated by TCRdb to the early 2020s). To prepare the library, the immunoSEQ multiplex PCR assay was applied. TCRdb provides this immuneACCESS table in a form limited to in-frame rearrangements. Some clones are lacking; in checked studies, under half of them reflect an unresolved V gene, and why the rest are absent is not known. The sample yields fewer than 200,000 clones; approximately 82% were counted once. The top ten constitute about a fifth of the sample. The sample consisted of peripheral blood. The receptors shown here come from an elderly woman with acute or convalescent COVID-19.

The chain is built from TRBV2 and TRBJ2-2, with 9 bases lining up with TRBD2. The V gene end was trimmed by 6 bases and the J gene end by 7 bases; junction bases not matched to a gene: 6. The CDR3 consists of 14 residues. CDR1 SNHLY and CDR2 FYNNEI come from the germline V gene. The CDR3 DNA is TGTGCCAGCAGCCTAGCGGGAAAGATCGGGGAGCTGTTTTTT. It yields the protein CASSLAGKIGELFF.

This clone showed up many times. The chain joins TRBV4-1 to TRBJ1-3; the D gene is possibly TRBD1 (5 bases). From germline, CDR1 is MGHRA and CDR2 YSYEKL. CDR3 length: 16 residues. Between the trimmed V and J ends, which lost 3 bases and 0 bases, there was a span of 12 bases. The DNA for the CDR3 is TGCGCCAGCAGCCAGCGGGGCTCCTACTCTGGAAACACCATATATTTT. This sequence encodes CASSQRGSYSGNTIYF.

This clone came up a few times. This chain joins TRBV20-1 and TRBJ1-4; D may be TRBD1 (6 bases). Germline values: CDR1 DFQATT, CDR2 SNEGSKA (reference sequence). The ends were cut back, 3 bases at V and 8 bases at J, with 13 bases in the middle. The CDR3 is made up of 13 amino acids. CDR3 amino acids: CSASNWGPEKLFF. The CDR3 bases are TGCAGTGCTAGTAATTGGGGGCCGGAAAAACTGTTTTTT.